Presented here are 27 T cell receptor beta chains from one specimen sequenced in a study of shared clonotypes between healthy human individuals. The repertoire was sequenced with immunoSEQ multiplex PCR; TCRdb's copy has only in-frame clones and lacks some. The sample holds around 2,000,000 clones, 85% to 95% seen once. Terminally differentiated effector memory CD45RA+ cells were excluded from the naive CD8 cells, which were CD45RO-negative and positively selected for CCR7. The source material was naive CD8+ T cells from PBMCs. These receptors all stem from a man aged 18 to 29 in good health. Some clones in this sample may be carry-over from other donors' samples.

For this clone: In the same sample, other DNA sequences code for this CDR3. This chain links TRBV5-1 with TRBJ1-1; 8 bases agree with TRBD1. The J segment lost 4 bases and the V segment lost 1 base, leaving 3 bases of the junction unmatched. Germline CDR1 is SGHRS and CDR2 is YFSETQ. The CDR3 totals 14 residues. CDR3 region: CASSLTGGGTEAFF. The CDR3 DNA sequence: TGCGCCAGCAGCTTGACAGGGGGTGGCACTGAAGCTTTCTTT.

A note on this clone: The sample carries other DNA sequences with the same CDR3. V and J are TRBV6-5 and TRBJ2-7, with TRBD1 matching 9 bases. The germline gives CDR1 MNHEY, CDR2 SVGAGI. The CDR3 is 13 residues long. V was pared by 4 bases and J by 3 bases, with 1 base of the junction left unmatched. CDR3 nucleotide sequence: TGTGCCAGCAGTTCGACAGGGGGCTACGAGCAGTACTTC. It encodes CASSSTGGYEQYF.

In regard to this clone: The same CDR3 also results from other DNA sequences found in this sample. The CDR3 DNA sequence: TGTGCCAGCAGCTTAGGCACTAGCGGGAGCTACGAGCAGTACTTC. Amino acids: CASSLGTSGSYEQYF. The V gene is TRBV11-2, the J gene TRBJ2-7; TRBD2 matches at 11 bases. The trim removed 1 base at V and 3 bases at J, leaving 2 bases unmatched. Germline values: CDR1 SGHAT, CDR2 FQNNGV. The CDR3 has 15 residues.

This CDR3 is CASSSAGPLELFF. For the CDR3, the DNA is TGTGCCAGCAGCTCGGCTGGGCCGCTGGAGCTGTTTTTT. The V call is TRBV7-8, the J call TRBJ2-2; D gene unclear. The CDR3 is made up of 13 amino acids. V gave up 4 bases and J gave up 10 bases, with 13 bases separating them. Germline loops: CDR1 SGHVS, CDR2 FQNEAQ. The full variable domain, in which reference TRBV7-8 and TRBJ2-2 provide the parts outside the CDR3, is GAGVSQSPRYKVAKRGQDVALRCDPISGHVSLFWYQQALGQGPEFLTYFQNEAQLDKSGLPSDRFFAERPEGSVSTLKIQRTQQEDSAVYLCASSSAGPLELFFGEGSRLTVL.

The rearrangement uses TRBV25-1 and TRBJ1-2, with D possibly TRBD1 on 5 matching bases. CDR3 length: 14 residues. Germline values: CDR1 MGHDK, CDR2 SYGVNS. Trimming took off 1 base at V and 8 bases at J, with 14 bases between the two ends. The CDR3 nucleotides read TGTGCCAGCAGTGAATCCGGGACCCCGAGGGGCTACACCTTC. Encoded protein: CASSESGTPRGYTF.

This clone was recorded only once. The chain couples TRBV9 to TRBJ2-7; possibly TRBD2 for D (6 bases). The CDR3 extends over 14 amino acids. The germline V gene has CDR1 SGDLS and CDR2 YYNGEE. V lost 0 bases, J lost 3 bases, and 10 bases lay in between. The CDR3 here is CASSVDDGGYEQYF. CDR3 coding DNA: TGTGCCAGCAGCGTAGATGACGGGGGCTACGAGCAGTACTTC. The entire variable domain, with the rest obtained from reference TRBV9 and TRBJ2-7, is as follows: DSGVTQTPKHLITATGQRVTLRCSPRSGDLSVYWYQQSLDQGLQFLIQYYNGEERAKGNILERFSAQQFPDLHSELNLSSLELGDSALYFCASSVDDGGYEQYFGPGTRLTVT.

V and J are TRBV4-1 and TRBJ2-7; D not certain. This CDR3 comprises 13 residues. Germline V lookup: CDR1 MGHRA, CDR2 YSYEKL. V lost 4 bases to trimming and J lost 2 bases, with 9 bases between them. CDR3 sequence (DNA): TGCGCCAGCAGCCTTGGGGTCCCCTACGAGCAGTACTTC. Translated: CASSLGVPYEQYF.

The chain couples TRBV7-3 to TRBJ2-7; 8 bases align to TRBD2. The CDR3 contains 15 residues. V dropped 2 bases and J dropped 2; count of bases not matched to a gene: 5. Germline CDR1 SGHTA, CDR2 FQGTGA. CDR3 nucleotide sequence: TGTGCCAGCAGCTTACACAGCGGGAGAACCTACGAGCAGTACTTC. As protein: CASSLHSGRTYEQYF.

This clone was detected once. The rearrangement uses TRBV10-1 and TRBJ2-5; D is perhaps TRBD1 or TRBD2 (5 bases each). This CDR3 comprises 13 residues. V lost 3 bases and J 3 bases, leaving 8 bases between the germline ends. Germline V lookup: CDR1 WNHNN, CDR2 SYGVQD (reference sequence). The CDR3 coding sequence is TGCGCCAGCAGTGAACTGGGGGAAGAGACCCAGTACTTC. It yields the protein CASSELGEETQYF.

The gene calls are TRBV28 and TRBJ2-7, with a possible D match to TRBD1 (6 bases). Germline loops: CDR1 MDHEN, CDR2 SYDVKM. The ends were cut back, 3 bases at V and 3 bases at J, with 15 bases in the middle. The CDR3 is made up of 15 amino acids. In nucleotides, the CDR3 is TGTGCCAGCAGTTTCGGTCAGGGGTCCTACTACGAGCAGTACTTC. It encodes CASSFGQGSYYEQYF.

The chain links TRBV4-3 to TRBJ2-1; 8 nucleotides align to TRBD1. The CDR3 loop spans 14 amino acids. V lost 1 base, J lost 8 bases, and 4 bases stayed unmatched. The germline gives CDR1 LGHNA, CDR2 YSLEER. The CDR3 protein is CASSQGTGWYEQFF. For the CDR3, the DNA is TGCGCCAGCAGCCAAGGGACAGGGTGGTATGAGCAGTTCTTC.

This chain connects TRBV30 to TRBJ1-1, with TRBD1 as a possible D gene (5 bases). CDR1 GTSNPN and CDR2 SVGIG come from the germline V gene (reference sequence). This CDR3 is built from 16 residues. Trimming took 0 bases from V and 6 from J, leaving 20 bases between them. This CDR3 reads CAWSVLGREGFPEAFF. The CDR3 DNA sequence: TGTGCCTGGAGTGTTTTGGGGCGGGAAGGGTTCCCTGAAGCTTTCTTT.

The CDR3 reads CASSFPGLPIPNTGELFF. Written as DNA, the CDR3 is TGTGCCAGCAGCTTTCCGGGACTGCCAATACCGAACACCGGGGAGCTGTTTTTT. V gene TRBV7-9 combines with J gene TRBJ2-2, with D possibly TRBD2 on 6 matching bases. Germline V gene lookup returns CDR1 SEHNR and CDR2 FQNEAQ (reference sequence). This CDR3 is 18 amino acids long. The germline V and J ends were trimmed by 3 bases and 0 bases, with 17 bases remaining between them.

This clone was seen just once. The chain links TRBV6-6 to TRBJ2-7; TRBD2 might be the D (5 bases). The CDR3 contains 15 residues. CDR1 is MNHNY and CDR2 is SVGAGI in the germline V gene (reference sequence). V lost 0 bases, J lost 1 base, and 10 bases lay in between. The CDR3 here is CASSYSERWSYEQYF. DNA of the CDR3: TGTGCCAGCAGTTACTCCGAGCGGTGGTCCTACGAGCAGTACTTC.

J is TRBJ2-5 and V is TRBV9, with 13 bases matching TRBD2. Trimming at V came to 4 bases and at J to 3 bases, leaving 9 bases not matched to a gene. The CDR3 has 17 residues. Germline-derived CDR1 and CDR2 are SGDLS and YYNGEE. CDR3 nucleotide sequence: TGTGCCAGCAGCCCCACTGGACTAGCGGGAGTTAAAGAGACCCAGTACTTC. Amino acid sequence: CASSPTGLAGVKETQYF.

This chain joins TRBV5-4 and TRBJ2-7; tentative D call: TRBD2 (6 bases). CDR1 and CDR2 from the germline V gene are SGHNT and YYREEE (reference sequence). This CDR3 has 15 amino acids. V shed 0 bases and J shed 3 bases, with 13 bases lying between them. Here the CDR3 DNA reads TGTGCCAGCAGCTTGGTTAGGGAGGAAGGCTACGAGCAGTACTTC. The encoded protein is CASSLVREEGYEQYF.

The chain is built from TRBV6-1 and TRBJ2-1, with D hard to call. Germline loops: CDR1 MNHNS, CDR2 SASEGT. The CDR3 covers 12 residues. V lost 4 bases and J lost 5, with 6 bases in between. CDR3 sequence: CASSVWNNEQFF. The CDR3 DNA follows: TGTGCCAGCAGTGTATGGAACAATGAGCAGTTCTTC.

The CDR3 here is CASSFGLAASYEQYF. The CDR3 DNA is TGTGCCAGTAGTTTCGGACTAGCGGCCAGCTACGAGCAGTACTTC. The genes are TRBV19 and TRBJ2-7; TRBD2 aligns across 10 bases. The CDR3 has 15 residues. The trim removed 5 bases at V and 3 bases at J, leaving 7 bases unmatched. CDR1 and CDR2 from the germline V gene are LNHDA and SQIVND (reference sequence).

The V call is TRBV28, the J call TRBJ1-2; D not certain. The CDR3 is 14 amino acids. Germline CDR1 reads MDHEN; CDR2 reads SYDVKM. Trimming cost V 4 bases and J 5 bases, with 14 bases left between them. The CDR3 DNA reads TGTGCCAGCAGTTCTAGTTTGGAAGAATATGGCTACACCTTC. This translates into CASSSSLEEYGYTF.

This clone was seen a single time. This sequence joins TRBV15 and TRBJ2-3, with TRBD2 matching over 7 bases. V lost 5 bases, J lost 2 bases, and 10 bases stayed unmatched. The length of the CDR3 is 16 residues. In germline, CDR1 is LNHNV, CDR2 YYDKDF (reference sequence). DNA of the CDR3: TGTGCCACCAGCTCCCGGGGAGCGGGGTTCACAGATACGCAGTATTTT. Translating gives CATSSRGAGFTDTQYF.

This clone was counted once. The V call is TRBV7-9, the J call TRBJ1-4, with D hard to call. The germline V gene encodes CDR1 SEHNR and CDR2 FQNEAQ (reference sequence). The germline V and J ends were trimmed by 2 bases and 0 bases, with 7 bases remaining between them. There are 15 residues in the CDR3. The CDR3 is CASSLPESTNEKLFF. The CDR3 DNA is TGTGCCAGCAGCTTACCGGAGTCAACTAATGAAAAACTGTTTTTT. The whole variable domain, filled in from reference TRBV7-9 and TRBJ1-4, reads DTGVSQNPRHKITKRGQNVTFRCDPISEHNRLYWYRQTLGQGPEFLTYFQNEAQLEKSRLLSDRFSAERPKGSFSTLEIQRTEQGDSAMYLCASSLPESTNEKLFFGSGTQLSVL.

The chain carries TRBV5-1 and TRBJ2-1; TRBD2 matches at 9 bases. The CDR3 totals 13 residues. CDR1 SGHRS and CDR2 YFSETQ come from the germline V gene. Trimming at V came to 3 bases and at J to 8 bases, leaving 3 bases not matched to a gene. Written as DNA, the CDR3 is TGCGCCAGCAGCTCCGGGACTAGCTATGAGCAGTTCTTC. As protein: CASSSGTSYEQFF. Full variable domain (remainder filled in from reference TRBV5-1 and TRBJ2-1): KAGVTQTPRYLIKTRGQQVTLSCSPISGHRSVSWYQQTPGQGLQFLFEYFSETQRNKGNFPGRFSGRQFSNSRSEMNVSTLELGDSALYLCASSSGTSYEQFFGPGTRLTVL.

A single count supports this clone. The V call is TRBV6-1, the J call TRBJ2-2, with D unclear. The CDR3 covers 14 residues. Germline V lookup: CDR1 MNHNS, CDR2 SASEGT. Between the trimmed V and J ends, which lost 4 bases and 4 bases, there was a span of 10 bases. The CDR3, as DNA: TGTGCCAGCAGTGCCTACATAGGCACCGGGGAGCTGTTTTTT. It encodes CASSAYIGTGELFF.

The DNA of the CDR3 is TGCGCCAGCAGCCGGGGGCTGGGGCTAGTGGACGGCGAGCAGTACTTC. As protein: CASSRGLGLVDGEQYF. The chain recombines TRBV5-1 with TRBJ2-7; perhaps D is TRBD1 or TRBD2 (6 bases each). V lost 4 bases to trimming and J lost 6 bases, with 23 bases between them. CDR1 SGHRS and CDR2 YFSETQ come from the germline V gene. The CDR3 length is 16 residues.

This clone was recorded only once. V gene TRBV28 combines with J gene TRBJ2-7; D is unresolved. The CDR3 runs to 15 residues. V was cut by 0 bases and J by 0 bases, with 9 bases left in between. Germline-derived CDR1 and CDR2 are MDHEN and SYDVKM. The CDR3 reads CASSLWLSLSYEQYF. The CDR3 region has the DNA TGTGCCAGCAGTTTATGGCTTTCTCTCTCCTACGAGCAGTACTTC.

The chain uses TRBV28 and TRBJ2-7, with D unclear. V was trimmed by 1 base and J by 3 bases, leaving 10 bases between them. Germline V CDR1 and CDR2: MDHEN, SYDVKM. This CDR3 contains 14 residues. DNA for the CDR3: TGTGCCAGCAGTTTATCGCCCCAAAGCTACGAGCAGTACTTC. This translates into CASSLSPQSYEQYF.

This clone is a singleton in its sample. The V and J genes are TRBV28 and TRBJ2-7; no definite D call. CDR1 is MDHEN and CDR2 is SYDVKM in the germline V gene. Trimming took off 6 bases at V and 4 bases at J, with 16 bases between the two ends. The CDR3 consists of 14 residues. The CDR3 sequence: CASSLPAEFYEQYF. The DNA for the CDR3 is TGTGCCAGCAGCCTCCCCGCGGAGTTTTACGAGCAGTACTTC. Complete variable domain (other parts from reference TRBV28 and TRBJ2-7): DVKVTQSSRYLVKRTGEKVFLECVQDMDHENMFWYRQDPGLGLRLIYFSYDVKMKEKGDIPEGYSVSREKKERFSLILESASTNQTSMYLCASSLPAEFYEQYFGPGTRLTVT.